What follows is one T cell receptor (beta chain) and its context. This clonotype was recorded many times. What antigen it recognizes has not been identified. No quality values exist for individual bases; no much larger clone is one base distant. The data stem from a study of spatial heterogeneity in lung cancer (dated by TCRdb to about 2019). Notes on the research overall: Beta-chain transcripts were consistently detected in greater numbers than alpha-chain transcripts, which likely reflected higher beta-chain transcript abundance. At surgery, both alpha and beta chains were TCR-sequenced in more than 200 tumor regions, about 61 matched nontumor lung samples and just over 55 PBMC samples. TCR transcript counts in tumor regions correlated strongly with a T cell transcriptional module score from matched bulk RNA-seq. In the raw uncorrected reads, each unique combination of TCR and UMI appeared on average more than ten times. Nonsynonymous mutation counts, determined by whole-exome sequencing of tumor tissue, were related to features of the TCR repertoire. TCR alpha and beta repertoires were quantitatively compared across multiple tumor regions, matched nontumor lung and blood in non-small cell lung cancer. Overall study outcomes, separate from this receptor: Counts of ubiquitous and regional expanded TCRs correlated with counts of ubiquitous and regional nonsynonymous mutations, respectively. Estimated TCR-seq coverage of tumor T cells was only around 7% for alpha chains and 13% for beta chains. Confirming at a functional level the hypothesis that regional TCRs recognize regional mutations was considered to require additional single-cell paired TCR alpha and beta sequencing. The number of expanded intratumoral alpha and beta TCRs correlated with the tumor nonsynonymous mutation count.

Trimming takes 8 bases from V and 2 bases from J, and the germline ends sit 12 bases apart. The CDR3 sequence holds 13 residues, the cysteine and phenylalanine included. Only the CDR3 DNA is retained, 39 bases long and in frame from the first base. CDR1 MNHEY and CDR2 SMNVEV were looked up in the germline V gene (reference sequence). Per the publication, the time point label means: sample taken at primary tumor resection. The donors were some 70 patients from the lung TRACERx cohort who had early-stage, untreated non-small cell lung cancer. TCR sequencing used whole RNA extracted from tumor and nontumor lung tissue, or from cryopreserved PBMC samples, without cell sorting. Only patients for whom sufficient RNA was available from at least two tumor regions were selected for TCR sequencing. A lung pathologist reviewed the tumor and adjacent nontumor lung specimens before the specimens were selected.

The library relied on 5' RACE. Sequencing was performed on a NextSeq 500. The TCR library protocol attached a unique molecular identifier to each TCR cDNA molecule to allow correction of PCR and sequencing errors. Per the authors' processing: TCR identification, UMI-based error correction and CDR3 extraction were all carried out with Decombinator tools. TCRs above a frequency of 2 per 1,000, corresponding to the top 1% of the tumor frequency distribution, were defined as expanded. Expanded tumor TCRs were classed as regional if statistically deemed absent (corrected P<0.05) from at least one tumor region, otherwise ubiquitous. Rényi diversity was computed with the R vegan package after subsampling each repertoire 100 times to 5,000 TCRs. To build CDR3 similarity networks, amino acid triplet string-kernel similarity was used, and CDR3s were connected when their pairwise similarity was above 0.82. TCRdb itself trimmed the public reads at Q25 with fastp, ran MiXCR and retained productive beta chains. Rows are combined by CDR3 protein, so each entry shows the most common genes and DNA. TCRdb assigned the V and J calls; the authors' analysis was not used. The sample yields 7,200 or so distinct CDR3 sequences; around 12% were counted once. The biggest ten clones account for 22% of the sample.

The receptor's source is a male donor with early-stage non-small cell lung cancer. This chain joins TRBV27 to TRBJ2-5; too little of a D gene remains to name it. Sequenced material: lung tumor tissue, taken at surgery. Read as DNA, the sequence is TGTGCCAGCTCCCTCTCCGGGCAAGAGACCCAGTACTTC. This encodes CASSLSGQETQYF.